A selection of T cell receptor beta chains follows, all from one sample in a study of response to subunit inactivated influenza vaccine. TCRdb re-derived calls from the RT-PCR reads in MiXCR, one entry per CDR3 protein. The repertoire has a few hundred thousand distinct CDR3 sequences, about 11% of them found once; the top ten carry approximately 10%. In addition, the sample was reused for a study of T cells expressing NK-cell markers.

The specimen comprised PBMCs from blood, sampled on the day of vaccination. These receptors were obtained from a man aged 50 to 59 who received an inactivated influenza vaccine. The conserved cysteine and the conserved F or W are not part of the CDR3 here. A D gene is named only where the DNA matches it firmly.

v_call d_call cdr3_length cdr3_aa
TRBV2 TRBD2 13 ASRKGTSAIYEQY
TRBV12-3/TRBV12-4 TRBD1 13 ASSPRGRGFYEQY
TRBV29-1 . 11 SVRGIMVNTQY
TRBV12-5 . 11 ASGLDSRVGYT
TRBV29-1 TRBD1 10 SVDRGGQTQY
TRBV12-3/TRBV12-4 TRBD2 13 ASRRSGHFYNEQF
TRBV30 TRBD1 13 AWSVLRGRTGELF
TRBV12-3/TRBV12-4 . 12 ASSAGTPTYEQY
TRBV5-1 TRBD2 14 ASSFGGLATYNEQF
TRBV27 TRBD1 14 ASSPTDRGPNQPQH
TRBV18 . 14 ASSPLVRDPGDTQY
TRBV5-1 TRBD1 12 ASSLPDRTDGYT
TRBV20-1 TRBD2 15 SARDMKRGGLTDTQY
TRBV2 TRBD2 13 AGGTSGRSYNEQF
TRBV7-6 TRBD2 15 ASSLLNSGEIGDTQY
TRBV7-9 TRBD2 14 ASSPREGRGQETQY
TRBV12-3/TRBV12-4 . 13 ASSFSYRTQETQY
TRBV14 TRBD1 13 ASSLWGTGQETQY
TRBV5-5 . 11 ASSGTAGETQY
TRBV18 TRBD1 11 ASSIQGAEGYT
TRBV4-1 . 13 ASSQESLVTGELF
TRBV9 TRBD1 12 ASSVDRDRGIKY
TRBV28 . 11 ASSTGQNYEQY
TRBV12-3/TRBV12-4 TRBD1 11 ASRRTGTETQY
TRBV12-3/TRBV12-4 . 13 ASSFLTRGNTEAF
TRBV5-5 . 13 ASSLDGASVGELF
TRBV7-2 . 9 ASREYNEQF
TRBV28 . 14 ASSPPRVDGSYEQY